This is a list of T cell receptor beta chains from one sample in a study of blood T cells in healthy people across ages. TCRdb analysed the 5' RACE reads with MiXCR anew, one entry per CDR3 protein. The sample lists 1.5 million to 2 million distinct CDR3 sequences, 28% seen once, with 7.7% in the top ten. Sequenced input: blood. These receptors came from a woman aged 25 to 39 in good health. Each CDR3 is given with its conserved first and last residue. The D gene is left open where the match is weak. Size values are once, few and many counts, or a class for expanded clones, and some rows have none.

v_gene	abundance	j_gene	d_gene	CDR3nt	CDR3aa
TRBV4-3	few	TRBJ2-3	NA	TGCGCCAGCAGCCAAGATTGGCTAGCTGGGGATACGCAGTATTTT	CASSQDWLAGDTQYF
TRBV7-6	many	TRBJ2-3	TRBD2	TGTGCCAGCAGCTGGACACTAGCGGGGGGGACAGATACGCAGTATTTT	CASSWTLAGGTDTQYF
TRBV19	few	TRBJ1-2	NA	TGTGCCTCAGCGCGGGCGCGCGGCTACACCTTC	CASARARGYTF
TRBV9	many	TRBJ2-5	NA	TGTGCCAGCAGCGTAGGGAACGGGGTTCAAGAGACCCAGTACTTC	CASSVGNGVQETQYF
TRBV12-3/TRBV12-4	few	TRBJ1-6	NA	TGTGCCAGCAGTTTACTCCAGTCACCCCTCCACTTT	CASSLLQSPLHF
TRBV7-2	NA	TRBJ2-7	NA	TGTGCCAGCAGCTTAATGGGACGGATTTACGAGCAGTACTTC	CASSLMGRIYEQYF
TRBV6-5	few	TRBJ2-3	TRBD1	TGTGCCAGCAGTTACTTCAGGGGGCAGGCAGATACGCAGTATTTT	CASSYFRGQADTQYF
TRBV27	few	TRBJ2-7	TRBD1	TGTGCCAGCAGCTCGACAGGGGGGGGCTCCTACGAGCAGTACTTC	CASSSTGGGSYEQYF
TRBV24-1	many	TRBJ2-1	NA	TGTGCCACCAGTGACTTTAATGAGCAGTTCTTC	CATSDFNEQFF
TRBV9	few	TRBJ2-1	TRBD1	TGTGCCAGCAGCGTAGGGGAATGGGGGACAGGGGGCAACGATGAGCAGTTCTTC	CASSVGEWGTGGNDEQFF
TRBV3-1	NA	TRBJ2-1	NA	TGTGCCAGCAAAGAGGGTCCCTCCTACAATGAGCAGTTCTTC	CASKEGPSYNEQFF
TRBV6-2/TRBV6-3	few	TRBJ1-2	TRBD1	TGTGCCAGCAGCCCCAACCCCGGGACAGGGCATGGCTACACCTTC	CASSPNPGTGHGYTF
TRBV20-1	NA	TRBJ2-3	TRBD2	TGCAGTGCTAATGTAGCGGGAGAGATCACAGATACGCAGTATTTT	CSANVAGEITDTQYF
TRBV2	NA	TRBJ2-4	NA	TGTGCCAGCAGTGGAGGGTGGGACATTCAGTACTTC	CASSGGWDIQYF
TRBV20-1	NA	TRBJ2-7	NA	TGCAGTGCTAGTACAGCGGCACTCTCCTACGAGCAGTACTTC	CSASTAALSYEQYF
TRBV7-2	many	TRBJ2-5	TRBD2	TGTGCCAGCAGCTTAGTCGCCCTAGCGGACCAAGAGACCCAGTACTTC	CASSLVALADQETQYF
TRBV6-1	NA	TRBJ2-2	NA	TGTGCCAGCAGGAAGGACCCCACTTCTGGGGACACCGGGGAGCTGTTTTTT	CASRKDPTSGDTGELFF
TRBV27	NA	TRBJ2-3	TRBD1	TGTGCCAGCAGTGAGGACAGGGTGGGCACAGATACGCAGTATTTT	CASSEDRVGTDTQYF
TRBV10-3	few	TRBJ1-5	TRBD1	TGTGCCATCAGTGACGGACAGGGAACTCCCAATCAGCCCCAGCATTTT	CAISDGQGTPNQPQHF
TRBV20-1	NA	TRBJ2-1	NA	TGCAGTGCTAGAGGCGACTTTCACCAGTTCTTC	CSARGDFHQFF
TRBV12-3/TRBV12-4	NA	TRBJ2-3	NA	TGTGCCAGCAGCTTAGGGGGGGGGGCAGATGCGCAGTATTTT	CASSLGGGADAQYF
TRBV20-1	many	TRBJ2-7	NA	TGCAGTGCTCAAGACAACCCCTCCTACGAGCAGTACTTC	CSAQDNPSYEQYF
TRBV24-1	NA	TRBJ2-5	TRBD2	TGTGCCACCATAGTCCGACTAGCGGGGACGGGGGAGACCCAGTACTTC	CATIVRLAGTGETQYF
TRBV20-1	few	TRBJ2-7	NA	TGCAGTGCTAGGGACGACAACGAGCAGTACTTC	CSARDDNEQYF
TRBV4-3	NA	TRBJ1-5	NA	TGCGCCAGCAGCCAAGATAGGACGGTTAGCAATCAGCCCCAGCATTTT	CASSQDRTVSNQPQHF
TRBV6-1	few	TRBJ2-2	NA	TGTGCCAGCATCCCCCGGACATCCGGGGAGCTGTTTTTT	CASIPRTSGELFF
TRBV30	few	TRBJ2-7	NA	TGTGCCTGGAGAGTCGCGGGCGGCAAAATTAGTTACGAGCAGTACTTC	CAWRVAGGKISYEQYF
TRBV29-1	NA	TRBJ1-2	TRBD1	TGCAGCGTTGAAGTGCAGGACAGGGTTGATGGCTACACCTTC	CSVEVQDRVDGYTF
TRBV21-1	NA	TRBJ2-6	NA	NA	CASRPPVGSGANVLTF
TRBV12-3/TRBV12-4	NA	TRBJ2-3	TRBD2	TGTGCCAGCAGTCCACCGGGACTAGCGGGGTCAGATACGCAGTATTTT	CASSPPGLAGSDTQYF
TRBV5-1	few	TRBJ2-3	NA	TGCGCCAGCTTTATGGCCGCGGGGACAGATACGCAGTATTTT	CASFMAAGTDTQYF
TRBV5-5	NA	TRBJ2-3	NA	TGTGCCAGCACCCCTTTAGTTGGGGGCACAGATACGCAGTATTTT	CASTPLVGGTDTQYF